Listed below are T cell receptor beta chains from one sample, sequenced in a study of response to subunit inactivated influenza vaccine. TCRdb recomputed calls from the RT-PCR reads with MiXCR, one row per CDR3 protein. This sample has about 780,000 distinct CDR3 sequences, with 15% to 20% found just once. The material sequenced was PBMCs from blood, taken 5 days after vaccination. The receptors derive from a man aged 45-60 years who received an inactivated influenza vaccine. Each CDR3 is given with its conserved first and last residue. Fields, in order: J gene, clone size, V gene, D gene, CDR3 DNA, CDR3 protein. A D gene is named only where the DNA matches it firmly. Clone size is given for some rows only: seen once, a few or many times, or a class if the clone is expanded.

TRBJ1-5,many,TRBV6-5,-,TGTGCCAGCAGTTCTCTTAGCAATCAGCCCCAGCATTTT,CASSSLSNQPQHF
TRBJ2-1,few,TRBV5-6,-,TGTGCCAGCAGCTTCTCCGCCAGACTCAATGAGCAGTTCTTC,CASSFSARLNEQFF
TRBJ2-3,few,TRBV28,-,TGTGCCAGCAGCCTCGAGGCGGGGACCACAGATACGCAGTATTTT,CASSLEAGTTDTQYF
TRBJ1-6,-,TRBV20-1,-,TGCAGTGCTAGAGATATGGGTGAGGCAGAGAATTCACCCCTCCACTTT,CSARDMGEAENSPLHF
TRBJ2-7,-,TRBV5-1,-,TGCGCCAGCAGAGAAGCCAGGACCTACGAGCAGTACTTC,CASREARTYEQYF
TRBJ2-3,many,TRBV7-2,-,TGTGCCAGCAGGCCCACTAGTCACGTAACAGATACGCAGTATTTT,CASRPTSHVTDTQYF
TRBJ2-5,-,TRBV12-3/TRBV12-4,TRBD2,TGTGCCAGCACTTCCCAACCCGGGACTAGCGGAGAGACCCAGTACTTC,CASTSQPGTSGETQYF
TRBJ2-1,-,TRBV5-1,-,TGCGCCAGCAGCTCGGTTGACCCAGCCCTCAATGAGCAGTTCTTC,CASSSVDPALNEQFF
TRBJ2-3,-,TRBV4-1,TRBD1,TGCGCCACAAGTCGTATACAGGGGGCGACGGATACGCAGTATTTT,CATSRIQGATDTQYF
TRBJ1-5,few,TRBV20-1,TRBD1,TGCAGTGCAATAGACAGGGGGTTCAATCAGCCCCAGCATTTT,CSAIDRGFNQPQHF
TRBJ2-7,-,TRBV19,TRBD1,TGTGCCAGTAGTACCTCCGGGACAGGGTCCTACGAGCAGTACTTC,CASSTSGTGSYEQYF
TRBJ1-6,few,TRBV20-1,-,TGCAGTGCTAGAGATATGGGACCAGGGAATTCACCCCTCCACTTT,CSARDMGPGNSPLHF
TRBJ2-7,-,TRBV6-1,-,TGTGCCAGCAGTGTGCGGGGCGGGGGCGAACCCTACGAGCAGTACTTC,CASSVRGGGEPYEQYF
TRBJ2-7,few,TRBV6-1,TRBD1,TGTGCCAGTTCCCTCCCGGGACAGGGGGCCCACGAGCAGTACTTC,CASSLPGQGAHEQYF
TRBJ1-5,few,TRBV7-9,TRBD1,TGTGCCAGCAGCTTAGATGGGACAGTAAATCAGCCCCAGCATTTT,CASSLDGTVNQPQHF
TRBJ2-3,-,TRBV11-3,-,TGTGCCAGCAGCTTAAGACTCTCCACAGATACGCAGTATTTT,CASSLRLSTDTQYF
TRBJ1-4,-,TRBV9,TRBD1,TGTGCCAGCAGCGCCTACCAACAGGGGACAAAACTGTTTTTT,CASSAYQQGTKLFF
TRBJ1-5,-,TRBV12-3/TRBV12-4,-,TGTGCCAGCAGTTTAAGGGATCTACACTTTAGCAATCAGCCCCAGCATTTT,CASSLRDLHFSNQPQHF
TRBJ2-7,few,TRBV4-1,-,TGCGCCAGCAGCCAAGAGGTTCGGGGCCTACGCCTCGGCGAGCAGTACTTC,CASSQEVRGLRLGEQYF
TRBJ2-7,few,TRBV10-3,TRBD2,TGTGCCATCAGGACGAGTGGCGGGAGGACCTACGAGCAGTACTTC,CAIRTSGGRTYEQYF
TRBJ2-3,once,TRBV20-1,-,TGCAGTGCTAGAGATGGATGGAGGGGATATGCCACAGATACGCAGTATTTT,CSARDGWRGYATDTQYF
TRBJ2-7,few,TRBV18,-,TGTGCCAGCTCACCACTGGCAGATTCCTACGAGCAGTACTTC,CASSPLADSYEQYF
TRBJ2-4,-,TRBV15,-,TGTGCCACCAGCAGACCGGGAACCGCGGACATTCAGTACTTC,CATSRPGTADIQYF
TRBJ2-5,few,TRBV15,-,TGTGCCACCAGCAGAGATGTTGCACAGGGCCTAGGGGAGACCCAGTACTTC,CATSRDVAQGLGETQYF
TRBJ1-2,-,TRBV7-2,TRBD1,TGTGCCAGCAGCTGGGACAGGGCCTATGGCTACACCTTC,CASSWDRAYGYTF
TRBJ2-4,-,TRBV4-1,-,TGCGCCAGCAGCCAACAGGACCAAAAAAACATTCAGTACTTC,CASSQQDQKNIQYF
TRBJ2-3,few,TRBV20-1,TRBD2,TGCAGTGCTAGAGGGGCGGGAGCTACAGATACGCAGTATTTT,CSARGAGATDTQYF
TRBJ2-1,-,TRBV12-3/TRBV12-4,-,TGTGCCAGCAGTTTACTGTCTAGCAGCAATGAGCAGTTCTTC,CASSLLSSSNEQFF
TRBJ2-1,few,TRBV3-1,TRBD2,TGTGCCAGCAGCACGGGACTAGCGCCCGCCAATGAGCAGTTCTTC,CASSTGLAPANEQFF
TRBJ2-5,-,TRBV4-3,TRBD2,TGCGCCAGCAGCCAAGAGCTGCGGGGGGAAAGGCAAGAGACCCAGTACTTC,CASSQELRGERQETQYF
TRBJ2-5,many,TRBV20-1,TRBD1,TGCAGTGCTAGAGATGGGGACAGTGTACAAGAGACCCAGTACTTC,CSARDGDSVQETQYF
TRBJ2-3,many,TRBV20-1,TRBD2,TGCAGTGCTAAACCCGTGGGGCTAGCGGGGGCTAGCACAGATACGCAGTATTTT,CSAKPVGLAGASTDTQYF
TRBJ1-1,-,TRBV14,TRBD1,TGTGCCAGCAGCCACCCGGGACAGGGAGCTGAAGCTTTCTTT,CASSHPGQGAEAFF
TRBJ2-3,-,TRBV29-1,-,TGCAGCGTTGGTAGCATGAGCACAGATACGCAGTATTTT,CSVGSMSTDTQYF
TRBJ1-6,few,TRBV28,-,TGTGCCAGCAGTTTATGGGAGGGGCTAGGTAATTCACCCCTCCACTTT,CASSLWEGLGNSPLHF
TRBJ2-3,few,TRBV12-3/TRBV12-4,TRBD1,TGTGCCAGCAGGCGGACAGGGTCGGGAGATACGCAGTATTTT,CASRRTGSGDTQYF
TRBJ2-7,-,TRBV2,-,TGTGCCAGCAGGAGGGGCGGGGTTGGCTACGAGCAGTACTTC,CASRRGGVGYEQYF
TRBJ2-3,few,TRBV29-1,TRBD2,TGCAGCGTTGAAGATTTAGCGGGAGGGAGACAATATTTT,CSVEDLAGGRQYF
TRBJ2-7,many,TRBV28,-,TGTGCCAGCAGTTTATCCTCCCTAGTCGAGCAGTACTTC,CASSLSSLVEQYF
TRBJ1-2,-,TRBV20-1,TRBD1,TGCAGTGCTAGAGATTACAGGGGCTATGGCTACACCTTC,CSARDYRGYGYTF
TRBJ2-5,many,TRBV15,-,TGTGCCACCGGAGGGCCAGGACAAGAGACCCAGTACTTC,CATGGPGQETQYF
TRBJ2-2,many,TRBV4-2,-,TGTGCCAGCAGCCGGGAAAACACCGGGGAGCTGTTTTTT,CASSRENTGELFF
TRBJ1-5,many,TRBV20-1,TRBD1,TGCAGTGCTCACCGGGACAGGGGGCATGAGCCCCAGCATTTT,CSAHRDRGHEPQHF
TRBJ2-7,many,TRBV7-6,TRBD2,TGTGCCAGCAGCTTAGAGTTGGCGGGAGTAAAGTACTTC,CASSLELAGVKYF
TRBJ2-6,few,TRBV11-2,-,TGTGCCAGCAGCTTAGATACCTTTTACGGGGCTGGGGCCAACGTCCTGACTTTC,CASSLDTFYGAGANVLTF
TRBJ2-5,-,TRBV4-2,-,TGTGCCAGCAGCCGAGCCTCGCCCGAATCGGAGGAGACCCAGTACTTC,CASSRASPESEETQYF
TRBJ2-7,many,TRBV20-1,-,TGCAGTGCTAAGGGACACTCCTACGAGCAGTACTTC,CSAKGHSYEQYF
TRBJ2-7,few,TRBV27,-,TGTGCCAGCAGTCCAACTGGGACTTTATCCTACGAGCAGTACTTC,CASSPTGTLSYEQYF
TRBJ1-2,few,TRBV6-5,TRBD1,TGTGCCAGCAGTTACACGGACAGGGGGCAGGATGGCTACACCTTC,CASSYTDRGQDGYTF
TRBJ1-2,-,TRBV5-1,-,TGCGCCAGCAGGTTAGGGACGCGAGATGGCTACACCTTC,CASRLGTRDGYTF
TRBJ2-1,few,TRBV4-3,-,TGCGCCAGCAGTCTGGGTATCAACAATGAGCAGTTCTTC,CASSLGINNEQFF
TRBJ2-1,few,TRBV28,-,TGTGCCAGCAGTGTCCCAAGCTCGGGTGAGCAGTTCTTC,CASSVPSSGEQFF
TRBJ2-5,-,TRBV5-1,TRBD1,TGCGCCAGCGGGACAGGGGATCAAGAGACCCAGTACTTC,CASGTGDQETQYF
TRBJ2-3,-,TRBV24-1,TRBD2,TGTGCCACCAGTGATACTAGCGGGAGGGCTGGTGGGACGCAGTATTTT,CATSDTSGRAGGTQYF
TRBJ2-7,few,TRBV20-1,-,TGCAGTGCTAGAGACCGTAGCGGAATTTACGAGCAGTACTTC,CSARDRSGIYEQYF
TRBJ1-1,few,TRBV3-1,TRBD1,TGTGCCAGCAGCCTCAACAGGGGAGGAGCGGACACTGAAGCTTTCTTT,CASSLNRGGADTEAFF
TRBJ2-5,few,TRBV4-3,TRBD1,TGCGCCAGCAGTCAAGCCTGGGCCGGACAGGGAGGAGAGACCCAGTACTTC,CASSQAWAGQGGETQYF